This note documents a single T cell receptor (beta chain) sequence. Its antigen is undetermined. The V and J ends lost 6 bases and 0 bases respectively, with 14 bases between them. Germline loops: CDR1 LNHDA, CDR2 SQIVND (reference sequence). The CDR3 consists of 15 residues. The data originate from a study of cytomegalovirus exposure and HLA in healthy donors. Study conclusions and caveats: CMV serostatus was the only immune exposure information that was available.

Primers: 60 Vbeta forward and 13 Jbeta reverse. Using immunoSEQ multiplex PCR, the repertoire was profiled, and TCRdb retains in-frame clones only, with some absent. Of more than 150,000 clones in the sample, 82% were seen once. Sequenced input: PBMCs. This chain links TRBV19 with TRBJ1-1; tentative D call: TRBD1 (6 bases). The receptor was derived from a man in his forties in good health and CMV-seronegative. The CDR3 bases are TGTGCCAGTAGCATGCTTGGGACATTGAACACTGAAGCTTTCTTT. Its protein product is CASSMLGTLNTEAFF.